Presented here are 4 T cell receptor beta chains from one specimen sequenced in a study of T cell responses to AZD1222 COVID-19 vaccine. TCRdb keeps only in-frame clones here, not all; method: immunoSEQ multiplex PCR. The table includes some 120,000 clones, 85% to 90% detected once. The material was peripheral blood, obtained on day 0 of AZD1222 vaccination. These receptors originate from an adult in good health.

The J gene is TRBJ1-3, the V gene TRBV5-1; D remains ambiguous. V was shortened by 0 bases and J by 0 bases, with 10 bases between the two germline ends. The CDR3 loop spans 16 amino acids. Germline V gene sequence: CDR1 SGHRS, CDR2 YFSETQ. The CDR3 DNA is TGCGCCAGCAGCTTGGGGTACCTAAGCTCTGGAAACACCATATATTTT. Protein sequence: CASSLGYLSSGNTIYF.

CDR3 loop: CATSDRGLRDRMYSGNTIYF. CDR3 nucleotide sequence: TGTGCCACCAGCGATAGAGGGTTGAGAGACAGAATGTACTCTGGAAACACCATATATTTT. The V and J genes are TRBV15 and TRBJ1-3, with D perhaps matching TRBD1 (5 bases). The CDR3 has 20 residues. Germline CDR1 is LNHNV and CDR2 is YYDKDF (reference sequence). Trimming took off 5 bases at V and 0 bases at J, with 26 bases between the two ends.

The genes are TRBV5-6 and TRBJ1-2; D gene ambiguous. CDR3 size: 15 residues. Per germline, CDR1 SGHDT and CDR2 YYEEEE. V lost 0 bases, J lost 3 bases, and 12 bases lay in between. The CDR3 loop is CASSLEVVGDYGYTF. The CDR3 DNA is TGTGCCAGCAGCTTGGAGGTGGTAGGAGACTATGGCTACACCTTC.

The V and J genes are TRBV12-3 or TRBV12-4 and TRBJ2-7; D is uncertain. V lost 6 bases and J 12 bases, leaving 21 bases between the germline ends. The CDR3 runs to 13 residues. CDR3 in DNA: TGTGCCAGCAGCCTAGAAGTCCACACCCGACCGTACTTC. Protein sequence: CASSLEVHTRPYF.